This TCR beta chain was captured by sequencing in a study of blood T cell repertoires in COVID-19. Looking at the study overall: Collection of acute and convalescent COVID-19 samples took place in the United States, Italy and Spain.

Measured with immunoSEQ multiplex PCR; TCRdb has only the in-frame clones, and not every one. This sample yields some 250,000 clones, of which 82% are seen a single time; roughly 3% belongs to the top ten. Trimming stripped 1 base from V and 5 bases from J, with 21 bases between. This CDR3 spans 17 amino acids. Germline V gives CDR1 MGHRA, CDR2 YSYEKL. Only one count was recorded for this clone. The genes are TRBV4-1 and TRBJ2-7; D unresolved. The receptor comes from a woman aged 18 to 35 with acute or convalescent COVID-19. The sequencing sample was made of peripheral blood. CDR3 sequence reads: CASSQGHVGLLAHEQYF. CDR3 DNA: TGCGCCAGCAGCCAAGGCCATGTGGGCCTTTTGGCCCACGAGCAGTACTTC.